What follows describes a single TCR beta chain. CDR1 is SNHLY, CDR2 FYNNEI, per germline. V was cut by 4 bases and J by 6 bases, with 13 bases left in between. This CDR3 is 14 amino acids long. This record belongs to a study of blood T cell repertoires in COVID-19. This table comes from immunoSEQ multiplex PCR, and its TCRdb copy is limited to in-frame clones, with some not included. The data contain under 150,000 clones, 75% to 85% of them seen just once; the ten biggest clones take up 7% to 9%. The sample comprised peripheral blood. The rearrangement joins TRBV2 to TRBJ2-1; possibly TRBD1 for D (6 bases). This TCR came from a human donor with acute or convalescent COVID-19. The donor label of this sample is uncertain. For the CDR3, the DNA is TGTGCCAGCAGTGTCCAGGGGATGGGCAATGAGCAGTTCTTC. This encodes CASSVQGMGNEQFF.